This T cell receptor (beta chain) comes out of a study of shared clonotypes between healthy human individuals. Notes on the study in general: The study generally estimated greater richness for naive than memory subsets.

Original handling: Junction-only immunoSEQ data arrived without quality scores, meaning filtering differed. Assay: immunoSEQ multiplex PCR; the TCRdb copy retains only in-frame clones and omits some. D and trimming come from the DNA, and the V and J calls and clone size come from that table. The data contain about a million clones, 60% to 80% of them singletons. On this clone: Antigen: not known.

The germline V and J ends were trimmed by 3 bases and 3 bases, with 8 bases remaining between them. CDR3 length: 13 residues. Germline values: CDR1 MNHNS, CDR2 SASEGT. Sample: memory CD4+ T cells from PBMCs. Indicated subset: CD45RA-negative fraction. This receptor was obtained from a man in his late teens or twenties in good health. Some clones in this sample may be carry-over from other donors' samples. The chain links TRBV6-1 to TRBJ1-1; D may be TRBD1 (6 bases). CDR3 sequence: CASSDRTDTEAFF. The CDR3 DNA reads TGTGCCAGCAGTGACCGGACAGACACTGAAGCTTTCTTT.